The present T cell receptor beta chain was sequenced within a study of spatial heterogeneity in lung cancer. The time point: sample taken at primary tumor resection. Donors were 72 untreated early-stage non-small cell lung cancer patients. Unsorted whole RNA samples from tumor, nontumor lung or frozen PBMC were sequenced. This clonotype was seen only once. As yet, its antigen is unknown. Each TCR cDNA molecule bore a unique molecular identifier. One entry per CDR3 protein, called by TCRdb with MiXCR from the 5' RACE reads. The sample lists about 13,000 distinct CDR3 sequences, about 5% occurring once. General study findings and limits: Tumoral mutation counts were tracked by counts of expanded intratumoral alpha and beta TCRs. Ubiquitous and regional expanded TCR counts tracked ubiquitous and regional nonsynonymous mutations, respectively.

The source material was lung tumor tissue, sampled at surgery. The receptor was derived from a female donor with early-stage non-small cell lung cancer.

Here the CDR3 reads CASSQEGVREQFF. The CDR3 nucleotides are TGCGCCAGCAGCCAAGAAGGGGTGAGGGAGCAGTTCTTC. V usage is TRBV4-1 and J usage is TRBJ2-1; possible D gene TRBD1, 5 bases. The germline V and J ends were trimmed by 0 bases and 10 bases, with 10 bases remaining between them. Germline loops: CDR1 MGHRA, CDR2 YSYEKL. CDR3 size: 13 residues.